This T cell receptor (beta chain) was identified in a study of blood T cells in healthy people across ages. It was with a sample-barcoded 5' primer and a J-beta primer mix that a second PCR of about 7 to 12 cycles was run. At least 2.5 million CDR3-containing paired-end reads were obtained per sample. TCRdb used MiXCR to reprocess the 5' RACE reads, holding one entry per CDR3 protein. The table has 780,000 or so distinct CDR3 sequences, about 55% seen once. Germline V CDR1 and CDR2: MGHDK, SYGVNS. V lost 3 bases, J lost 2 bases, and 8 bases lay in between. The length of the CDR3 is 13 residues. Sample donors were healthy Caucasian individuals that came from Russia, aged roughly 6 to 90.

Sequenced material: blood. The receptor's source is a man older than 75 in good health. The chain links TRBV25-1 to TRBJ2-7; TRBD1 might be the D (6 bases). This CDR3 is CASSETGAYEQYF. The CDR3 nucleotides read TGTGCCAGCAGTGAGACAGGTGCCTACGAGCAGTACTTC.